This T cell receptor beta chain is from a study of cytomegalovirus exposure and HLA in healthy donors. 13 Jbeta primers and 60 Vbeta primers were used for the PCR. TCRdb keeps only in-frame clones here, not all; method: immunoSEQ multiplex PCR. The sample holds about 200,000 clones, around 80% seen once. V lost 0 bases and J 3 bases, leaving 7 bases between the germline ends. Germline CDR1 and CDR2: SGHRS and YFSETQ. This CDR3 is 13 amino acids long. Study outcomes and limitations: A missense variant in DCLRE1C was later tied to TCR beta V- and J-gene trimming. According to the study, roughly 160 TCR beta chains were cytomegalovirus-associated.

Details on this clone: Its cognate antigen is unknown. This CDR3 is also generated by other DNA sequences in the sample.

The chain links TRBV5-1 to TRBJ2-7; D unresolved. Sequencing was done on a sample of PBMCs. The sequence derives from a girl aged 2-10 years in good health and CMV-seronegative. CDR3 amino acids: CASSLGQDYEQYF. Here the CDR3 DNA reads TGCGCCAGCAGCTTGGGCCAGGACTACGAGCAGTACTTC.